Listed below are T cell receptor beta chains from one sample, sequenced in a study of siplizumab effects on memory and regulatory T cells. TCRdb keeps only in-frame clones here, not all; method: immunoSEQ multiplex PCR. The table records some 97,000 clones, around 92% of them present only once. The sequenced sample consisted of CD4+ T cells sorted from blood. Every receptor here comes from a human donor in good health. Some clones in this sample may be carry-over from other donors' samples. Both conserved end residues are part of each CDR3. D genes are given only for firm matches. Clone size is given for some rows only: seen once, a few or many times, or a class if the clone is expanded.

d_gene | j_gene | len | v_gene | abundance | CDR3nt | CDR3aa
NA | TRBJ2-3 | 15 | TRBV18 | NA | TGTGCCAGCTCACCACCGCAACAAAGCACAGATACGCAGTATTTT | CASSPPQQSTDTQYF
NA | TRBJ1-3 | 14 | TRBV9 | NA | TGTGCCAGCTCGTACGGGACAACCGGAAACACCATATATTTT | CASSYGTTGNTIYF
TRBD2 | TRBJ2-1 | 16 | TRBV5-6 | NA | TGTGCCAGCAGCTTGGGGTCCAGCGGGGCCTACAAGAGGCAGTTCTTC | CASSLGSSGAYKRQFF
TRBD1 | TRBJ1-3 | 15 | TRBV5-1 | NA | TGCGCCAGCAGCTTATCGACAGGGGCTGGAAACACCATATATTTT | CASSLSTGAGNTIYF
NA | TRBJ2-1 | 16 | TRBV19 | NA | TGTGCCAGTAGTATTGGGGGGAGGTTCTCCTACAATGAGCAGTTCTTC | CASSIGGRFSYNEQFF
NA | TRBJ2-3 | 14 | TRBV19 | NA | TGTGCCAGTAGTATGGTTAAAATAGAGGATACGCAGTATTTT | CASSMVKIEDTQYF
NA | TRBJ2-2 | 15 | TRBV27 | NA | TGTGCCAGCAGCCCAGGGCGAACGGACACCGGGGAGCTGTTTTTT | CASSPGRTDTGELFF
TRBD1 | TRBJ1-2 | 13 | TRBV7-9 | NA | TGTGCCAGCAGACCGACAGGGAACTATGGCTACACCTTC | CASRPTGNYGYTF
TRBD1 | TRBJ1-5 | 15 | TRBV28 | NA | TGTGCCAGCCAGACAGGGGGCATTCGGGTTCAGCCCCAGCATTTT | CASQTGGIRVQPQHF
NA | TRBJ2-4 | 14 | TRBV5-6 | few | TGTGCCAGCAACGGTCAGAGAACCCTAAACATTCAGTACTTC | CASNGQRTLNIQYF
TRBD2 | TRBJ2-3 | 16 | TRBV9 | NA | TGTGCCAGCAGCGTAGGTAGTTCGACGGGAGGAGATACGCAGTATTTT | CASSVGSSTGGDTQYF
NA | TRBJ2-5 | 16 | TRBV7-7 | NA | TGTGCTAGCAGCTTCAGCGGGGACAGGATGAGAGAGACCCAGTACTTC | CASSFSGDRMRETQYF
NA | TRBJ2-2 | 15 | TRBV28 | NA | TGTGCCAGCAGCCCCGGGACCCCGAACACCGGGGAGCTGTTTTTT | CASSPGTPNTGELFF
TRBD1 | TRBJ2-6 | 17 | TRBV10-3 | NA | TGTGCCATCAGTGGGGACAGGGGTAGCTCCGGGGCCAACGTCCTGACTTTC | CAISGDRGSSGANVLTF